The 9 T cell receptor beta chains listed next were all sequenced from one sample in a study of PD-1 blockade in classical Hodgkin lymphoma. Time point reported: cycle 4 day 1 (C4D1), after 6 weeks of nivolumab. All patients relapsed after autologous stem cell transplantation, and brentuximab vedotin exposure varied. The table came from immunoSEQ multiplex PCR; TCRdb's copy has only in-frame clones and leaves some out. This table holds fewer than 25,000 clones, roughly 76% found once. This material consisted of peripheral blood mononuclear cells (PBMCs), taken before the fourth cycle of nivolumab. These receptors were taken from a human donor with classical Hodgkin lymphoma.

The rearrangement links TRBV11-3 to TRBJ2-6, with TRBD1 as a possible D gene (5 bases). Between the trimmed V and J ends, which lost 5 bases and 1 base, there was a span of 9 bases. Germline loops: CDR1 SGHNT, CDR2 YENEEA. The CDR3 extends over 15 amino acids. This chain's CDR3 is CASSRAGSGANVLTF. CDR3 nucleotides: TGTGCCAGCAGCCGGGCAGGGTCTGGGGCCAACGTCCTGACTTTC.

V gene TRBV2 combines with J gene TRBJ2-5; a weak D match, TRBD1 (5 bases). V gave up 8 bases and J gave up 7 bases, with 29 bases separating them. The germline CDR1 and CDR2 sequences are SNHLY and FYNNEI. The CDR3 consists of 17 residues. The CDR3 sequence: CASGSSTVPGTSGTQYF. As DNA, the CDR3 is TGTGCCAGCGGCTCGTCGACAGTACCCGGAACCTCTGGGACCCAGTACTTC.

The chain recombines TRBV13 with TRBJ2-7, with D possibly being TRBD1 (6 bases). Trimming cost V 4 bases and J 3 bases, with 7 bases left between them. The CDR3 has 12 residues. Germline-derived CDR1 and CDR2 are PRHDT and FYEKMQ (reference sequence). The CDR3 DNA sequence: TGTGCCAGCAGCTCGGACAGCTACGAGCAGTACTTC. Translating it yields CASSSDSYEQYF.

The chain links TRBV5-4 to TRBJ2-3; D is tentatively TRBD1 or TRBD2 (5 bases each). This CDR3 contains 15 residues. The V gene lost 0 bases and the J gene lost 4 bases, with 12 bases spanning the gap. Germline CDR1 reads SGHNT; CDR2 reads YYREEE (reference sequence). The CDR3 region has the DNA TGTGCCAGCAGCTTGGCATCGGGGCCCCCAGATACGCAGTATTTT. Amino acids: CASSLASGPPDTQYF.

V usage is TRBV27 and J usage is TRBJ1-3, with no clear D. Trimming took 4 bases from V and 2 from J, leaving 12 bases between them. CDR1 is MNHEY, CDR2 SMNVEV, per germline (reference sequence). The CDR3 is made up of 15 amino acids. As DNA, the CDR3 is TGTGCCAGCAGTTCCCCCGGACCGGCTGGAAACACCATATATTTT. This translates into CASSSPGPAGNTIYF.

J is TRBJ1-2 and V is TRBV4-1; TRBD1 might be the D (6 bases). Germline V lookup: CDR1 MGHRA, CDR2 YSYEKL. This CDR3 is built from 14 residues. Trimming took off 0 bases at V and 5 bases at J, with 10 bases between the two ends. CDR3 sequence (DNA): TGCGCCAGCAGCCAAGACAGGGGCTCATATGGCTACACCTTC. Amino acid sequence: CASSQDRGSYGYTF.

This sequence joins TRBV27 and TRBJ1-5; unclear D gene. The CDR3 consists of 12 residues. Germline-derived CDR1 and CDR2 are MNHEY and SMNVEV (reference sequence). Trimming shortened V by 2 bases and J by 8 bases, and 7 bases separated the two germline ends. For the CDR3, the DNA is TGTGCCAGCAGTTTAGTCGGGGAGCCCCAGCATTTT. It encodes CASSLVGEPQHF.

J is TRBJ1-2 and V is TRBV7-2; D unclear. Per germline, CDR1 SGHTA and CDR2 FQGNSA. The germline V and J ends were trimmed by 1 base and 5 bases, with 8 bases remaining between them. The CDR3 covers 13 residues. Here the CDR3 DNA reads TGTGCCAGCAGCTTAGTTGGCAGATATGGCTACACCTTC. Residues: CASSLVGRYGYTF.

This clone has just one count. The CDR3: CASSREHTGELFF. Written as DNA, the CDR3 is TGCGCCAGCAGTCGGGAGCACACCGGGGAGCTGTTTTTT. The gene calls are TRBV4-3 and TRBJ2-2; TRBD2 is a possible D gene (6 bases). The CDR3 has 13 residues. Per the germline V gene, CDR1 is LGHNA and CDR2 is YSLEER. V was trimmed by 6 bases and J by 3 bases, leaving 8 bases between them.